The 8 T cell receptor beta chains given below trace back to one sample, sequenced in a study of cytomegalovirus exposure and HLA in healthy donors (dated by TCRdb to 2015 to 2018). Library preparation used the immunoSEQ multiplex PCR assay. For the multiplex PCR, a mixture combining 60 forward primers for TCR Vbeta segments and 13 reverse primers for TCR Jbeta segments was used. TCRdb stores this immuneACCESS table with in-frame sequences only. Part of the clones is absent; in the studies checked, under half of the shortfall reflects unresolved V genes, and no reason is known for the rest. In this sample the table shows approximately 84,000 clones, 60% to 80% of which occur a single time. The ten largest clones add up to 2% to 2.5% of the sample. Sequencing was carried out using PBMCs. These receptors were taken from a man in his forties or fifties in good health and CMV-seronegative.

The chain uses TRBV19 and TRBJ2-7, with a possible D match to TRBD2 (6 bases). This CDR3 region has 15 residues. Germline V gene data show CDR1 as LNHDA and CDR2 as SQIVND (reference sequence). The V gene lost 3 bases and the J gene lost 3 bases, with 15 bases spanning the gap. CDR3 nucleotides: TGTGCCAGTAGTATCGACGGGACTTTAGTCTACGAGCAGTACTTC. Encoded protein: CASSIDGTLVYEQYF.

The rearrangement links TRBV19 to TRBJ2-1; 7 positions match TRBD2. Trimming cost V 3 bases and J 7 bases; bases outside gene matches: 0. The V gene's germline CDR1 is LNHDA and CDR2 SQIVND (reference sequence). CDR3 size: 12 residues. The DNA for the CDR3 is TGTGCCAGTAGTATGGGGGGGAATGAGCAGTTCTTC. This translates into CASSMGGNEQFF.

The CDR3 region has the DNA TGTGCCAGCAGCCCTATCCGGGACAGTGAAGCTTTCTTT. This codes for CASSPIRDSEAFF. The chain couples TRBV28 to TRBJ1-1; 7 positions agree with TRBD1. Germline trimming cut 6 bases from V and 7 bases from J; bases unmatched to any gene: 8. Per germline, CDR1 MDHEN and CDR2 SYDVKM. This CDR3 comprises 13 residues.

DNA for the CDR3: TGCAGCGTCGGAAAGGTTACAGGGGCTGGCACCGGGGAGCTGTTTTTT. Its translation is CSVGKVTGAGTGELFF. J is TRBJ2-2 and V is TRBV29-1; 7 bases are shared with TRBD1. The CDR3 is 16 amino acids. Germline values: CDR1 SQVTM, CDR2 ANQGSEA. Trimming at V came to 6 bases and at J to 4 bases, leaving 14 bases not matched to a gene.

The J gene is TRBJ2-5, the V gene TRBV6-6; TRBD2 aligns across 10 bases. The trim removed 8 bases at V and 5 bases at J, leaving 14 bases unmatched. In germline, CDR1 is MNHNY, CDR2 SVGAGI (reference sequence). The CDR3 is 16 residues long. The CDR3 is CASGTTSGTYYETQYF. The DNA for the CDR3 is TGTGCCAGCGGAACAACTAGCGGGACCTACTATGAGACCCAGTACTTC.

There are a few counts of this clone. V gene TRBV18 combines with J gene TRBJ1-1, with no clear D. V was cut by 3 bases and J by 0 bases, with 11 bases left in between. Germline CDR1 reads KGHSH; CDR2 reads LQKENI. The CDR3 totals 15 residues. For the CDR3, the DNA is TGTGCCAGCTCACCCCTGGTGTCGGTGAACACTGAAGCTTTCTTT. Translated, it gives CASSPLVSVNTEAFF. Full variable domain (missing parts from reference TRBV18 and TRBJ1-1): NAGVMQNPRHLVRRRGQEARLRCSPMKGHSHVYWYRQLPEEGLKFMVYLQKENIIDESGMPKERFSAEFPKEGPSILRIQQVVRGDSAAYFCASSPLVSVNTEAFFGQGTRLTVV.

This rearrangement joins TRBV27 to TRBJ2-7; 7 bases are a match to TRBD2. The germline V gene encodes CDR1 MNHEY and CDR2 SMNVEV (reference sequence). The CDR3 loop spans 15 amino acids. Trimming cost V 5 bases and J 1 base; bases outside gene matches: 8. CDR3 sequence: CASSVVGAGSYEQYF. CDR3 DNA sequence: TGTGCCAGCAGTGTTGTTGGAGCGGGATCCTACGAGCAGTACTTC.

The chain uses TRBV27 and TRBJ1-5; D is undetermined. V shed 2 bases and J shed 4 bases, with 9 bases lying between them. The germline CDR1 and CDR2 sequences are MNHEY and SMNVEV (reference sequence). The CDR3 is made up of 14 amino acids. Here the CDR3 reads CASSLDTGNQPQHF. The CDR3 nucleotides read TGTGCCAGCAGTTTAGATACGGGGAATCAGCCCCAGCATTTT.